Each of the 3 T cell receptor beta chains below was sequenced from the same sample in a study of cytomegalovirus exposure and HLA in healthy donors. The PCR had 60 Vbeta and 13 Jbeta primers. Sequenced by immunoSEQ multiplex PCR; TCRdb stores in-frame clones only, minus some. The data hold 150,000 to 200,000 clones, with around 76% observed a single time. The sample was PBMCs. These receptors all come from a man aged 30-40 years in good health and CMV-seronegative.

To note about this clone: This CDR3 is also generated by other DNA sequences in the sample. This chain uses TRBV28 with TRBJ1-1; D not certain. Looked up from germline, CDR1 is MDHEN and CDR2 is SYDVKM. The CDR3 length is 13 residues. Trimming took 3 bases from V and 0 from J, leaving 5 bases between them. The CDR3 DNA reads TGTGCCAGCAGTTTCGGTCTGAACACTGAAGCTTTCTTT. It translates to CASSFGLNTEAFF.

This sequence joins TRBV11-2 and TRBJ2-1; weak D call: TRBD1 (6 bases). There are 16 residues in the CDR3. Germline lookup yields CDR1 SGHAT and CDR2 FQNNGV. The V and J ends lost 5 bases and 5 bases respectively, with 19 bases between them. CDR3 amino acids: CASSLIPGTSHNEQFF. CDR3 in DNA: TGTGCCAGCAGCCTTATACCCGGGACATCTCACAATGAGCAGTTCTTC.

The chain carries TRBV4-2 and TRBJ1-1; no definite D call. The CDR3 spans 13 residues. Trimming removed 3 bases at V and 0 bases at J, with 5 bases between. Germline values: CDR1 LGHNA, CDR2 YNFKEQ. CDR3 coding DNA: TGTGCCAGCAGCCAGAGGGTGAACACTGAAGCTTTCTTT. It yields the protein CASSQRVNTEAFF.